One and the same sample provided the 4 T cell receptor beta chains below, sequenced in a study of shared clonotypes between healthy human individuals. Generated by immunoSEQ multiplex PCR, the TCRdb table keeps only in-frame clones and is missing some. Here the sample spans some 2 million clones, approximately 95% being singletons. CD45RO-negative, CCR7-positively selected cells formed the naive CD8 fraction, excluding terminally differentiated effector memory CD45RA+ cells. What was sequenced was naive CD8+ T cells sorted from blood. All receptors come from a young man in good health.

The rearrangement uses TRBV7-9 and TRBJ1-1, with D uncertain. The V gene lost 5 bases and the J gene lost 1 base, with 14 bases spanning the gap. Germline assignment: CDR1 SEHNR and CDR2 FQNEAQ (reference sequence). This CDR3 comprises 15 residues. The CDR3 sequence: CASSQGGRENTEAFF. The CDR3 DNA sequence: TGTGCCAGCAGCCAAGGCGGACGGGAGAACACTGAAGCTTTCTTT.

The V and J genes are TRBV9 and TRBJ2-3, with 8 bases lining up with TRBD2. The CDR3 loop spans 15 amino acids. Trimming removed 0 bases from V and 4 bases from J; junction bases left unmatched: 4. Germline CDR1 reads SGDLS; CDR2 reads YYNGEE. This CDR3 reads CASSVAGGLADTQYF. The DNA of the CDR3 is TGTGCCAGCAGCGTAGCGGGGGGGCTCGCAGATACGCAGTATTTT.

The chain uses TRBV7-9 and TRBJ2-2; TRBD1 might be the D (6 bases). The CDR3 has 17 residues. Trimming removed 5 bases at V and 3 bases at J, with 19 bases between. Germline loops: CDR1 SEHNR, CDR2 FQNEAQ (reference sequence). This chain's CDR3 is CASSPALGGWDTGELFF. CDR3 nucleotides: TGTGCCAGCAGCCCCGCGCTTGGGGGCTGGGACACCGGGGAGCTGTTTTTT.

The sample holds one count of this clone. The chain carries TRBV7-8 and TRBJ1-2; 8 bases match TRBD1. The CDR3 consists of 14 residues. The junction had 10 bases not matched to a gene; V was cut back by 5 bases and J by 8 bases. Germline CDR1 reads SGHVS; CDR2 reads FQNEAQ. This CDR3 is CASSQGPGGLGYTF. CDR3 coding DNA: TGTGCCAGCAGCCAAGGTCCAGGGGGCCTCGGCTACACCTTC.